This T cell receptor (beta chain) emerged from a study of OX40 agonist ivuxolimab in advanced cancers. Here immunoSEQ multiplex PCR was the method, and the copy in TCRdb shows in-frame clones only, minus some. Seen here are more than 80,000 clones, roughly 89% observed once, and the top ten hold less than 1.5%. Here the sequenced sample was CD4+ or CD8+ T cells sorted from blood, taken in a trial of the OX40 agonist ivuxolimab. The origin of this receptor is an adult with an advanced solid tumor such as melanoma, head and neck, liver or kidney cancer.

The CDR3 region is CASGLGGSGTTDTQYF. Here the CDR3 DNA reads TGTGCTAGTGGTTTGGGGGGTAGCGGGACCACAGATACGCAGTATTTT. The chain recombines TRBV12-5 with TRBJ2-3; TRBD2 agrees at 8 bases. CDR1 and CDR2 (germline): LGHNT, FRNRAP. V dropped 1 base and J dropped 2; count of bases not matched to a gene: 5. The CDR3 totals 16 residues.